Each of the 6 T cell receptor beta chains below was sequenced from the same sample in a study of beta chain features in type 1 diabetes. Investigators reverse transcribed all isolated RNA, so they sequenced expressed TCRB transcripts. The repertoire was sequenced with immunoSEQ multiplex PCR; TCRdb's copy has only in-frame clones and lacks some. The sample lists 120,000 to 150,000 clones, over 8% occurring once. The sample consisted of central memory CD4+ T cells from blood. These receptors originate from a woman aged 40-49 years in good health.

This clone was recorded a few times. The V gene is TRBV7-2, the J gene TRBJ1-5; D may be TRBD1 (5 bases). V was trimmed by 4 bases and J by 3 bases, leaving 13 bases between them. Germline CDR1 is SGHTA and CDR2 is FQGNSA. This CDR3 has 15 residues. CDR3 in amino acids: CASSSQGRANQPQHF. The CDR3 DNA is TGTGCCAGCAGCTCCCAGGGAAGGGCCAATCAGCCCCAGCATTTT.

This clone was counted a few times. Different DNA sequences within this sample yield the same CDR3. The V gene is TRBV5-1, the J gene TRBJ2-1; TRBD2 matches at 8 bases. V lost 0 bases and J lost 5; bases outside the gene matches: 4. The CDR3 is 15 amino acids. CDR1 is SGHRS and CDR2 is YFSETQ in the germline V gene. Here the CDR3 reads CASSLVAGGNNEQFF. The DNA for the CDR3 is TGCGCCAGCAGCTTGGTTGCGGGGGGAAACAATGAGCAGTTCTTC.

The gene calls are TRBV2 and TRBJ2-5, with a possible D match to TRBD1 (6 bases). Trimming pared 5 bases from V and 3 bases from J, leaving 16 bases between. Per the germline V gene, CDR1 is SNHLY and CDR2 is FYNNEI. The CDR3 runs 15 residues. The CDR3 spells CASSLAGTSEETQYF. CDR3 bases: TGTGCCAGCAGTCTGGCCGGGACATCTGAAGAGACCCAGTACTTC.

The chain has TRBV10-3 and TRBJ2-7, with D maybe TRBD2 (5 bases). This CDR3 is built from 13 residues. CDR1 is ENHRY, CDR2 SYGVKD, per germline. Trimming shortened V by 4 bases and J by 5 bases, and 12 bases separated the two germline ends. The CDR3 here is CAISGPALDEQYF. The CDR3 nucleotides read TGTGCCATCAGTGGGCCGGCACTAGACGAGCAGTACTTC.

The chain combines TRBV7-8 with TRBJ2-1, with TRBD1 identical over 10 bases. Looked up from germline, CDR1 is SGHVS and CDR2 is FQNEAQ. V lost 5 bases, J lost 4 bases, and 5 bases stayed unmatched. This CDR3 is built from 15 residues. CDR3 nucleotides: TGTGCCAGCAGCATCCGGGACAGGGGTTACAATGAGCAGTTCTTC. Protein: CASSIRDRGYNEQFF.

In its sample, this clone was seen a few times. The V and J genes are TRBV19 and TRBJ2-3; 11 bases align to TRBD2. Trimming cost V 3 bases and J 1 base; bases outside gene matches: 12. The CDR3 has 19 amino acids. Germline V CDR1 and CDR2: LNHDA, SQIVND (reference sequence). DNA of the CDR3: TGTGCCAGTAGTATTCCTAGCGGGGGGCCCACGGGGGGCACAGATACGCAGTATTTT. As protein: CASSIPSGGPTGGTDTQYF.